The 26 T cell receptor beta chains in this list originate from one sample, sequenced in a study of T-cell reconstitution after alpha-beta-depleted transplantation in children. Molecular barcoding with unique molecular identifiers was used for the TCRbeta library. From the PCR reads, TCRdb called clonotypes with MiXCR, one entry per CDR3 protein. This table holds just over 950,000 distinct CDR3 sequences, about 29% found once. The sample here was PBMCs, mostly from graft donor cells, taken 360 days after TCRalphabeta/CD19-depleted stem cell transplant. The receptors originated from a boy in the first two years of life who had a stem cell transplant for SCID, so the T cells may come from the graft donor.

This clonotype was counted only a few times. The V call is TRBV5-1, the J call TRBJ1-1; D may be TRBD1 (5 bases). CDR1 and CDR2 (germline): SGHRS, YFSETQ. The CDR3 is made up of 13 amino acids. Trimming took 7 bases from V and 3 from J, leaving 13 bases between them. CDR3 residues: CASGGVGDTEAFF. For the CDR3, the DNA is TGCGCCAGCGGAGGGGTTGGGGACACTGAAGCTTTCTTT.

The V call is TRBV3-1, the J call TRBJ1-1; 7 bases align to TRBD1. The CDR3 is 13 residues long. V was clipped by 2 bases and J by 7 bases; unmatched bases: 4. Germline V CDR1 and CDR2: LGHDT, YNNKEL (reference sequence). The CDR3 reads CASSQTQGFEAFF. In DNA, the CDR3 is TGTGCCAGCAGCCAAACACAGGGGTTTGAAGCTTTCTTT.

The V and J genes are TRBV5-6 and TRBJ2-3; TRBD1 agrees at 8 bases. Germline lookup yields CDR1 SGHDT and CDR2 YYEEEE. The junction had 8 bases not matched to a gene; V was cut back by 4 bases and J by 4 bases. The CDR3 contains 15 residues. CDR3 protein: CASSPGQGPADTQYF. CDR3 DNA: TGTGCCAGCAGCCCAGGACAGGGACCGGCAGATACGCAGTATTTT. Using reference TRBV5-6 and TRBJ2-3 for the parts outside the CDR3, the full variable domain is DAGVTQSPTHLIKTRGQQVTLRCSPKSGHDTVSWYQQALGQGPQFIFQYYEEEERQRGNFPDRFSGHQFPNYSSELNVNALLLGDSALYLCASSPGQGPADTQYFGPGTRLTVL.

This chain uses TRBV11-1 with TRBJ2-2; TRBD1 aligns across 9 bases. From germline, CDR1 is SGHAT and CDR2 FQDESV (reference sequence). With V trimmed by 5 bases and J by 1 base, 11 bases remained unmatched. This CDR3 spans 18 amino acids. This CDR3 is CASSRFPGQGMNTGELFF. DNA of the CDR3: TGTGCCAGCAGCCGATTTCCGGGACAGGGAATGAACACCGGGGAGCTGTTTTTT. The full variable domain, with the rest looked up from reference TRBV11-1 and TRBJ2-2, is EAEVAQSPRYKITEKSQAVAFWCDPISGHATLYWYRQILGQGPELLVQFQDESVVDDSQLPKDRFSAERLKGVDSTLKIQPAELGDSAMYLCASSRFPGQGMNTGELFFGEGSRLTVL.

The chain links TRBV7-2 to TRBJ2-5; 8 nucleotides agree with TRBD2. CDR3 length: 15 amino acids. Losses at the gene ends were 5 bases for V and 4 bases for J; bases not matched to a gene: 9. Germline-derived CDR1 and CDR2 are SGHTA and FQGNSA. CDR3 nucleotides: TGTGCCAGCAGCATTTCCGGGACTAGGTCAGAGACCCAGTACTTC. This gives the protein CASSISGTRSETQYF.

J is TRBJ1-4 and V is TRBV2; TRBD1 agrees at 8 bases. V was clipped by 4 bases and J by 8 bases; unmatched bases: 6. Per germline, CDR1 SNHLY and CDR2 FYNNEI. CDR3 size: 14 residues. The CDR3 DNA reads TGTGCCAGCAGTGTTAACAGGGGGAGGGAAAAACTGTTTTTT. It translates to CASSVNRGREKLFF. The whole variable domain, remainder taken from reference TRBV2 and TRBJ1-4, is EPEVTQTPSHQVTQMGQEVILRCVPISNHLYFYWYRQILGQKVEFLVSFYNNEISEKSEIFDDQFSVERPDGSNFTLKIRSTKLEDSAMYFCASSVNRGREKLFFGSGTQLSVL.

This chain uses TRBV5-1 with TRBJ2-1; tentative D call: TRBD2 (5 bases). The length of the CDR3 is 15 residues. Germline V gene sequence: CDR1 SGHRS, CDR2 YFSETQ. V lost 2 bases and J 5 bases, leaving 14 bases between the germline ends. This CDR3 is CASSLSGSPDNEQFF. The DNA of the CDR3 is TGCGCCAGCAGCTTAAGCGGTTCCCCCGACAATGAGCAGTTCTTC.

Only a few counts were recorded for this clonotype. In nucleotides, the CDR3 is TGTGCCAGCAGCGGTACGACAGTGGGGGCGGCTTTCTTT. It encodes CASSGTTVGAAFF. The gene calls are TRBV7-9 and TRBJ1-1; a possible D gene is TRBD1 (6 bases). CDR1 and CDR2 from the germline V gene are SEHNR and FQNEAQ (reference sequence). V dropped 5 bases and J dropped 11 bases, with 18 bases sitting between them. The CDR3 consists of 13 residues.

The rearrangement uses TRBV20-1 and TRBJ2-4, with D uncertain. Trimming removed 0 bases from V and 1 base from J, with 7 bases in between. The CDR3 consists of 14 residues. Germline CDR1 reads DFQATT; CDR2 reads SNEGSKA (reference sequence). The CDR3 reads CSAREYPAKNIQYF. In DNA, the CDR3 is TGCAGTGCTAGAGAATACCCGGCCAAAAACATTCAGTACTTC.

The chain is built from TRBV7-2 and TRBJ2-3; D unresolved. This CDR3 region has 15 residues. Per germline, CDR1 SGHTA and CDR2 FQGNSA. V lost 3 bases and J 2 bases, leaving 12 bases between the germline ends. The CDR3 sequence is CASSLSRQPTDTQYF. The CDR3 DNA sequence: TGTGCCAGCAGCTTGTCCAGACAACCCACAGATACGCAGTATTTT.

The gene calls are TRBV9 and TRBJ2-2, with D possibly being TRBD1 (5 bases). Trimming cost V 4 bases and J 0 bases, with 13 bases left between them. Germline V gene sequence: CDR1 SGDLS, CDR2 YYNGEE. This CDR3 contains 16 residues. The CDR3 protein is CASSLHAGSNTGELFF. In nucleotides, the CDR3 is TGTGCCAGCAGCTTACATGCAGGGTCGAACACCGGGGAGCTGTTTTTT.

This chain joins TRBV15 and TRBJ1-1; tentative D call: TRBD1 (6 bases). Germline V gene lookup returns CDR1 LNHNV and CDR2 YYDKDF (reference sequence). The CDR3 has 15 residues. The ends were cut back, 0 bases at V and 10 bases at J, with 18 bases in the middle. As DNA, the CDR3 is TGTGCCACCAGCAGAGAGTACGGGGGAAAGGGGGGAGCTTTCTTT. It translates to CATSREYGGKGGAFF.

This rearrangement joins TRBV7-2 to TRBJ2-7, with 11 nucleotides matching TRBD1. J was trimmed by 4 bases and V by 4 bases; bases with no gene match: 6. The length of the CDR3 is 15 residues. In germline, CDR1 is SGHTA, CDR2 FQGNSA. CDR3 protein: CASSSGQGARYEQYF. For the CDR3, the DNA is TGTGCCAGCAGCTCCGGACAGGGGGCGCGATACGAGCAGTACTTC. The full variable domain, completed using reference TRBV7-2 and TRBJ2-7, is GAGVSQSPSNKVTEKGKDVELRCDPISGHTALYWYRQSLGQGLEFLIYFQGNSAPDKSGLPSDRFSAERTGGSVSTLTIQRTQQEDSAVYLCASSSGQGARYEQYFGPGTRLTVT.

This clonotype has more than one count but fewer than ten. The V gene is TRBV20-1, the J gene TRBJ2-3; D not certain. Looked up from germline, CDR1 is DFQATT and CDR2 is SNEGSKA (reference sequence). The V end was cut by 3 bases, the J end by 6 bases, with 7 bases between. The CDR3 loop spans 11 amino acids. CDR3 region: CSASVWDTQYF. The CDR3 DNA reads TGCAGTGCTAGCGTTTGGGATACGCAGTATTTT.

J is TRBJ2-3 and V is TRBV12-3 or TRBV12-4; weak D call: TRBD2 (7 bases). The CDR3 is made up of 17 amino acids. The V end lost 1 base, the J end lost 2 bases, and 16 bases lay between the germline ends. The chain's CDR3 is CASSLERAGAFTDTQYF. The CDR3 DNA follows: TGTGCCAGCAGTTTAGAACGGGCGGGGGCCTTCACAGATACGCAGTATTTT.

The V and J genes are TRBV29-1 and TRBJ2-5; D tentatively fits TRBD1 or TRBD2 (5 bases each). The ends were cut back, 3 bases at V and 5 bases at J, with 19 bases in the middle. Germline CDR1 and CDR2: SQVTM and ANQGSEA. CDR3 length: 15 residues. The CDR3 spells CSVDYRGTSGETQYF. The CDR3 DNA sequence: TGCAGCGTTGATTATCGGGGCACTTCGGGGGAGACCCAGTACTTC. Based on the CDR3 plus reference TRBV29-1 and TRBJ2-5, the full variable domain is SAVISQKPSRDICQRGTSLTIQCQVDSQVTMMFWYRQQPGQSLTLIATANQGSEATYESGFVIDKFPISRPNLTFSTLTVSNMSPEDSSIYLCSVDYRGTSGETQYFGPGTRLLVL.

V gene TRBV6-1 combines with J gene TRBJ2-5; 8 bases match TRBD1. This CDR3 has 17 amino acids. V shed 7 bases, J shed 2 bases, and the junction held 15 bases outside the gene matches. Germline CDR1 MNHNS, CDR2 SASEGT. This CDR3 reads CASISDQGAPAQETQYF. In nucleotides, the CDR3 is TGTGCCAGCATATCTGATCAGGGGGCGCCGGCTCAAGAGACCCAGTACTTC.

V is TRBV6-5 and J is TRBJ2-5, with TRBD1 matching over 7 bases. The CDR3 runs 15 residues. The J segment lost 2 bases and the V segment lost 2 bases, leaving 5 bases of the junction unmatched. In germline, CDR1 is MNHEY, CDR2 SVGAGI. The CDR3 sequence: CASSYGDRVQETQYF. The CDR3 nucleotides read TGTGCCAGCAGTTACGGAGACAGGGTTCAAGAGACCCAGTACTTC.

This clonotype appeared a few times. The chain is built from TRBV12-3 or TRBV12-4 and TRBJ1-2; D gene unclear. CDR3 length: 14 residues. V lost 6 bases, J lost 0 bases, and 11 bases lay in between. This CDR3 is CASSLAPANYGYTF. Here the CDR3 DNA reads TGTGCCAGCAGCTTGGCGCCGGCTAACTATGGCTACACCTTC.

The chain has TRBV12-3 or TRBV12-4 and TRBJ2-7; D is ambiguous. The CDR3 contains 12 residues. The V and J ends lost 6 bases and 6 bases respectively, with 12 bases between them. Here the CDR3 DNA reads TGTGCCAGCAGCCCCTTCGTGGGCGAGCAGTACTTC. Its translation is CASSPFVGEQYF.

This rearrangement joins TRBV10-3 to TRBJ1-1; 7 bases align to TRBD1. The germline V gene encodes CDR1 ENHRY and CDR2 SYGVKD. The CDR3 consists of 14 residues. The V gene end was trimmed by 6 bases and the J gene end by 4 bases; junction bases not matched to a gene: 8. CDR3 amino acids: CAIRETGWATEAFF. The CDR3 DNA follows: TGTGCCATCAGAGAGACAGGGTGGGCCACTGAAGCTTTCTTT.

This chain links TRBV20-1 with TRBJ2-5; possibly TRBD2 for D (5 bases). Germline V gene data show CDR1 as DFQATT and CDR2 as SNEGSKA (reference sequence). The ends were cut back, 4 bases at V and 2 bases at J, with 14 bases in the middle. The CDR3 is made up of 14 amino acids. The CDR3 region is CSATLRGGQETQYF. Written as DNA, the CDR3 is TGCAGTGCTACTCTACGGGGTGGGCAAGAGACCCAGTACTTC.

This clonotype was seen ten or more times. The chain recombines TRBV6-1 with TRBJ1-3; a possible D gene is TRBD1 (6 bases). The germline V and J ends were trimmed by 6 bases and 0 bases, with 12 bases remaining between them. The germline V gene encodes CDR1 MNHNS and CDR2 SASEGT. The CDR3 has 15 amino acids. The CDR3 spells CASSPTGSSGNTIYF. In DNA form, the CDR3 reads TGTGCCAGCAGCCCTACAGGGAGCTCTGGAAACACCATATATTTT.

This rearrangement joins TRBV20-1 to TRBJ1-1, with D possibly TRBD1 on 6 matching bases. This CDR3 spans 13 amino acids. Between the trimmed V and J ends, which lost 6 bases and 10 bases, there was a span of 21 bases. Germline CDR1 is DFQATT and CDR2 is SNEGSKA (reference sequence). This CDR3 is CSALGEEGGVAFF. The DNA of the CDR3 is TGCAGTGCCCTCGGGGAGGAGGGGGGAGTAGCTTTCTTT.

V gene TRBV11-2 combines with J gene TRBJ2-3; 10 bases are a match to TRBD2. Germline V gene lookup returns CDR1 SGHAT and CDR2 FQNNGV. The CDR3 runs to 16 residues. V gave up 5 bases and J gave up 2 bases; unmatched junction bases: 7. DNA for the CDR3: TGTGCCAGCAGCCCTCTAGCGGGGGACGTCACAGATACGCAGTATTTT. As protein: CASSPLAGDVTDTQYF.

This chain joins TRBV5-6 and TRBJ2-1; D might be TRBD1 (5 bases). V was clipped by 5 bases and J by 2 bases, with 20 bases between them. Germline lookup yields CDR1 SGHDT and CDR2 YYEEEE. The CDR3 is 17 amino acids. CDR3 DNA: TGTGCCAGCAGATCGGGTAGTCGTGGGGCACCCTACAATGAGCAGTTCTTC. Translation: CASRSGSRGAPYNEQFF. Variable domain in full (rest from reference TRBV5-6 and TRBJ2-1): DAGVTQSPTHLIKTRGQQVTLRCSPKSGHDTVSWYQQALGQGPQFIFQYYEEEERQRGNFPDRFSGHQFPNYSSELNVNALLLGDSALYLCASRSGSRGAPYNEQFFGPGTRLTVL.